Here is one T cell receptor (beta chain) with its context. No antigen is known for it. CDR1 is LNHDA, CDR2 SQIVND, per germline (reference sequence). Unmatched junction bases numbered 9, after V lost 6 bases and J lost 4 bases. The CDR3 loop spans 16 amino acids. The data are from a study of T cell responses to AZD1222 COVID-19 vaccine. Whole-study results and caveats: An increase in Spike-specific TCR breadth and depth was observed after two AZD1222 doses. Scientists sampled the repertoires only once the peak T cell response had passed.

The assay was immunoSEQ multiplex PCR, and TCRdb's table has in-frame clones only and misses some. The repertoire holds tens of thousands of clones, with approximately 88% as singletons. The starting material was peripheral blood, obtained 28 days after the second AZD1222 dose. The V and J genes are TRBV19 and TRBJ1-2, with 12 positions matching TRBD1. This sequence was found in an adult who received the AZD1222 COVID-19 vaccine. CDR3 residues: CASSPRGTGGGYGYTF. The CDR3, as DNA: TGTGCCAGTAGCCCTAGGGGGACAGGGGGCGGCTATGGCTACACCTTC.